This T cell receptor beta chain appears in the sequencing data of a study of shared clonotypes between healthy human individuals. The V end was cut by 0 bases, the J end by 1 base, with 6 bases between. CDR3 size: 14 residues. Germline CDR1 KGHSH, CDR2 LQKENI. Only in-frame clones appear in the TCRdb table, and some are missing; sequencing was by immunoSEQ multiplex PCR. The table records about 660,000 clones, approximately 74% of them present only once. Sequencing used memory CD4+ T cells sorted from blood. Indicated subset: CD45RA-negative fraction. This rearrangement joins TRBV18 to TRBJ2-5; D is uncertain. The receptor comes from a woman under 40 in good health. For the CDR3, the DNA is TGTGCCAGCTCACCACCGAACAGCCAAGAGACCCAGTACTTC. This translates into CASSPPNSQETQYF.